What follows describes a single TCR beta chain. V shed 3 bases and J shed 3 bases, with 11 bases lying between them. CDR3 length equals 14 residues. CDR1 is SGHTA and CDR2 is FQGNSA in the germline V gene. Original analysis: Reference gene primer amplification gave estimated nucleated cell counts. Repertoires were generated with immunoSEQ multiplex PCR, while TCRdb's copy carries only in-frame clones and drops some. V and J calls and clone size are copied from that table; D and trimming were computed from the DNA. The sample has fewer than 250,000 clones; around 82% are singletons. The sample belongs to a study of blood T cell repertoires in COVID-19. Study information: Both acute and convalescent COVID-19 samples were obtained from the United States, Italy and Spain. Sources were T cells, B-cell-depleted T cells, or PBMCs; the material itself was cDNA or gDNA.

The sample taken for sequencing was peripheral blood. The TCR was taken from a woman aged 45-59 years with acute or convalescent COVID-19. The genes are TRBV7-2 and TRBJ2-5, with unresolved D. CDR3 sequence: CASSFRSGEETQYF. As DNA, the CDR3 is TGTGCCAGCAGCTTTCGCTCCGGTGAAGAGACCCAGTACTTC.